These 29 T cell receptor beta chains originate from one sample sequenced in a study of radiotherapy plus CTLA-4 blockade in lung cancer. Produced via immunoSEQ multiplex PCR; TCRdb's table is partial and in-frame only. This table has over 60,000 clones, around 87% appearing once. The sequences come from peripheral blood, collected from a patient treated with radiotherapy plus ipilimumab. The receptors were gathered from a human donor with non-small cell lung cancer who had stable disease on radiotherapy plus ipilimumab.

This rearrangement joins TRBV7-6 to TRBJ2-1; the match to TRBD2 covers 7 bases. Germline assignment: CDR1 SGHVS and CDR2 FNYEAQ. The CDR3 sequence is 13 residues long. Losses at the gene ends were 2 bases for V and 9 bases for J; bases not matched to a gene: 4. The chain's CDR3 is CASSLRAGAEQFF. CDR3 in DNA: TGTGCCAGCAGCTTACGGGCGGGAGCTGAGCAGTTCTTC.

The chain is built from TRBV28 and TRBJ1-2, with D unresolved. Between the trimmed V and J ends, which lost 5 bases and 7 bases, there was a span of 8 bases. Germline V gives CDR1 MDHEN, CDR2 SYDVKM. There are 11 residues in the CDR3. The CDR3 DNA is TGTGCCAGCAGTAACCGTTTTGGCTACACCTTC. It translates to CASSNRFGYTF.

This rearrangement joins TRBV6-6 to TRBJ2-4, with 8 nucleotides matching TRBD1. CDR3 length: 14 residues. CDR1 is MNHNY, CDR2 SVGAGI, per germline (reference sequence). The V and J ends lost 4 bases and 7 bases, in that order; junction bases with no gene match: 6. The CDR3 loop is CASSSGTGANIQYF. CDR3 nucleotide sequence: TGTGCCAGCAGTTCCGGGACAGGCGCCAACATTCAGTACTTC.

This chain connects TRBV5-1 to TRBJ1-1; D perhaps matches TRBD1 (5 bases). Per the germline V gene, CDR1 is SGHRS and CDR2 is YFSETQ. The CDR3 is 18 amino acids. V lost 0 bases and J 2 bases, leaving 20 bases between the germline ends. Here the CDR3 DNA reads TGCGCCAGCAGCTTGGCCGTGGGGGGATCGGAAAGAAACACTGAAGCTTTCTTT. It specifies CASSLAVGGSERNTEAFF.

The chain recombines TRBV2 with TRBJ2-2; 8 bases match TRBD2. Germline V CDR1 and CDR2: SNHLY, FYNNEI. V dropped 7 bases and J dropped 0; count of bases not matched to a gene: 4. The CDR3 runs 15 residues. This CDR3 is CASTSGLSNTGELFF. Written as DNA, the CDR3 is TGTGCCAGCACTAGCGGGCTCTCGAACACCGGGGAGCTGTTTTTT.

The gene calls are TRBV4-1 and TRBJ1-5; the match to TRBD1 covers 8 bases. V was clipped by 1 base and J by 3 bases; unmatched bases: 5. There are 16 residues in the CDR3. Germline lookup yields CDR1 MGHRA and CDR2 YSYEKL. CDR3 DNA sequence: TGCGCCAGCAGCCAAGCTGGGACAGGCTACAATCAGCCCCAGCATTTT. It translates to CASSQAGTGYNQPQHF.

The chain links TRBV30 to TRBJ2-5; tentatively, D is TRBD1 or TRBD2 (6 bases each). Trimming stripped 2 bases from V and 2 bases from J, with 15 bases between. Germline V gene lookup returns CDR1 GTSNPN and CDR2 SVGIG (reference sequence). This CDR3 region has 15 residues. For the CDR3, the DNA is TGTGCCTGGAGTCAGTGGGGGGCCCCACAAGAGACCCAGTACTTC. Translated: CAWSQWGAPQETQYF.

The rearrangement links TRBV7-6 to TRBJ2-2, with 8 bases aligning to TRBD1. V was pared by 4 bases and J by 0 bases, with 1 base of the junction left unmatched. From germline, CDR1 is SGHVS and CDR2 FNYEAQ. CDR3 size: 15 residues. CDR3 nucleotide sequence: TGTGCCAGCAGCTCGACAGGGGCGAACACCGGGGAGCTGTTTTTT. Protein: CASSSTGANTGELFF.

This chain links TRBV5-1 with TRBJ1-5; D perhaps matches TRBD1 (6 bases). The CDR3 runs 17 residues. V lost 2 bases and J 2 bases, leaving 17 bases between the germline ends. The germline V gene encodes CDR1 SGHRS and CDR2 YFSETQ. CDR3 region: CASSLGTGYEGNQPQHF. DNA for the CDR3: TGCGCCAGCAGCTTAGGTACAGGGTACGAGGGCAATCAGCCCCAGCATTTT.

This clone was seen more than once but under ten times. The CDR3 DNA follows: TGTGCCAGCAGCGACTGGGGACAGAGCACAGATACGCAGTATTTT. This encodes CASSDWGQSTDTQYF. The chain employs TRBV6-6 and TRBJ2-3; 7 nucleotides agree with TRBD1. Trimming removed 6 bases from V and 0 bases from J; junction bases left unmatched: 6. This CDR3 is 15 amino acids long. The germline CDR1 and CDR2 sequences are MNHNY and SVGAGI (reference sequence).

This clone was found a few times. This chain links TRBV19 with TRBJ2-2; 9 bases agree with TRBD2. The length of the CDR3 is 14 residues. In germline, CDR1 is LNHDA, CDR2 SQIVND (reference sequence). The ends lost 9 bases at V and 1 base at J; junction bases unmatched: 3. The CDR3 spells CASLLAGNTGELFF. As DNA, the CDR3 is TGTGCCAGCTTACTAGCGGGGAACACCGGGGAGCTGTTTTTT.

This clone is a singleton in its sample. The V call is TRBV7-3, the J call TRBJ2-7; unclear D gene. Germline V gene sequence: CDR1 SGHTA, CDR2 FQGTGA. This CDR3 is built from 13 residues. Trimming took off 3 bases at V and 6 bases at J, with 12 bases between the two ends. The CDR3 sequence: CASSFEPFLEQYF. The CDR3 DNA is TGTGCCAGCAGCTTTGAGCCCTTTCTCGAGCAGTACTTC.

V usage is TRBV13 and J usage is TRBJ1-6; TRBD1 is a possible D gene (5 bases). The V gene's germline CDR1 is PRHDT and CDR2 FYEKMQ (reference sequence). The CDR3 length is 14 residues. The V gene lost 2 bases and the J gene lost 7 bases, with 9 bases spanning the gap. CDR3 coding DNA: TGTGCCAGCAGCTTAATAGGGGAGAATTCACCCCTCCACTTT. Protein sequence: CASSLIGENSPLHF.

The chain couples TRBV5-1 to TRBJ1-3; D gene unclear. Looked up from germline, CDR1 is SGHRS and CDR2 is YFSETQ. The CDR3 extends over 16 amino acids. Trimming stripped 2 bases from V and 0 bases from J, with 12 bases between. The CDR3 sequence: CASSLSVGRSGNTIYF. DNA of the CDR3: TGCGCCAGCAGCTTATCGGTTGGCCGCTCTGGAAACACCATATATTTT.

DNA for the CDR3: TGTGCCTGGAGTGTACAGGGTCAAGAGACCCAGTACTTC. It encodes CAWSVQGQETQYF. This chain connects TRBV30 to TRBJ2-5; TRBD1 might be the D (6 bases). The CDR3 extends over 13 amino acids. V lost 0 bases and J 2 bases, leaving 7 bases between the germline ends. Germline lookup yields CDR1 GTSNPN and CDR2 SVGIG (reference sequence).

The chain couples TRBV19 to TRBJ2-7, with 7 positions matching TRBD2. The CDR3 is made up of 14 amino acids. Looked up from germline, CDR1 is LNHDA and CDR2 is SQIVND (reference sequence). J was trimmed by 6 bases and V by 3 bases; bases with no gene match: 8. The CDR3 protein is CASSILDGGGEQYF. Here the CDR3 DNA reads TGTGCCAGTAGTATTCTCGATGGGGGGGGCGAGCAGTACTTC.

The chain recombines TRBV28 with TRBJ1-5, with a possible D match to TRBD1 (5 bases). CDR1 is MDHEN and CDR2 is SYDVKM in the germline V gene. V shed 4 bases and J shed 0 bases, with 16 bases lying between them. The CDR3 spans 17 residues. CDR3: CASSSQTDIYSNQPQHF. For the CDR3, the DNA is TGTGCCAGCAGTTCCCAAACGGACATTTATAGCAATCAGCCCCAGCATTTT.

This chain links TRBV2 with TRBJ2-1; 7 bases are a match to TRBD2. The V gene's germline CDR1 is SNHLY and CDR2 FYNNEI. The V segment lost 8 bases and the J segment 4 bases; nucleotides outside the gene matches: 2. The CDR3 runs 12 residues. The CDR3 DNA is TGTGCCAGCGACGGGGGGTACAATGAGCAGTTCTTC. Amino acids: CASDGGYNEQFF.

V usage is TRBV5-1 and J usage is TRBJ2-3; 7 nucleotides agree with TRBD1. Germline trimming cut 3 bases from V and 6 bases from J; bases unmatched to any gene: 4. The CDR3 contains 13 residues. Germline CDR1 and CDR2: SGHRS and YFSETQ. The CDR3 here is CASSSPGQDTQYF. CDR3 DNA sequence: TGCGCCAGCAGCTCACCGGGACAGGATACGCAGTATTTT.

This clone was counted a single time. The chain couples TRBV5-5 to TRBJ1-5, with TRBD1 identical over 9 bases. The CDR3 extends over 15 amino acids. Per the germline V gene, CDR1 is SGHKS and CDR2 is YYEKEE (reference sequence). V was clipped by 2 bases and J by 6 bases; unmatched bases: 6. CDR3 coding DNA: TGTGCCAGCAGCTTATACGGGACAGGGTCTCAGCCCCAGCATTTT. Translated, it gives CASSLYGTGSQPQHF.

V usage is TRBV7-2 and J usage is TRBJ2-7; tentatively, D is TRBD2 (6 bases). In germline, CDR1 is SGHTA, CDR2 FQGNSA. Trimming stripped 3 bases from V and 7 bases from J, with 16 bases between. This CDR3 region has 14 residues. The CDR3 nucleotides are TGTGCCAGCAGCTTTCCGGGAGCCTATACAGAGCAGTACTTC. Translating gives CASSFPGAYTEQYF.

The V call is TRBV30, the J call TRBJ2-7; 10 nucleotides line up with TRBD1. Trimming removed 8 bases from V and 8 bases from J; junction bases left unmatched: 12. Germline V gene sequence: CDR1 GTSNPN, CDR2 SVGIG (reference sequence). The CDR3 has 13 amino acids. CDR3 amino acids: CAGTLGQGGKQYF. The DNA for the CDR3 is TGTGCCGGAACACTCGGACAGGGGGGAAAGCAGTACTTC.

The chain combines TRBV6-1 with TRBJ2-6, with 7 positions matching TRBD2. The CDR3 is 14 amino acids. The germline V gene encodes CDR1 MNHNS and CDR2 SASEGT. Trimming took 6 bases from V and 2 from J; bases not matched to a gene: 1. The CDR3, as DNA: TGTGCCAGCAGCGGGACTACTGGGGCCAACGTCCTGACTTTC. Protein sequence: CASSGTTGANVLTF.

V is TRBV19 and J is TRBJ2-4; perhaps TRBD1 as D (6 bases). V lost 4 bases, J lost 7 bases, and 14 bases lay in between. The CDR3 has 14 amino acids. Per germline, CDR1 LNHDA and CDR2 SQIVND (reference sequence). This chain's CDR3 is CASSTGTIMNIQYF. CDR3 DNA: TGTGCCAGTAGTACCGGGACAATCATGAACATTCAGTACTTC.

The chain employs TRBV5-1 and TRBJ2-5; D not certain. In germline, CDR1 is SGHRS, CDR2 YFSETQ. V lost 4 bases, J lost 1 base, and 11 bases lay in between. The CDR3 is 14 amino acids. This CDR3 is CASSEKRPQETQYF. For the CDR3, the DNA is TGCGCCAGCAGCGAAAAAAGACCCCAAGAGACCCAGTACTTC.

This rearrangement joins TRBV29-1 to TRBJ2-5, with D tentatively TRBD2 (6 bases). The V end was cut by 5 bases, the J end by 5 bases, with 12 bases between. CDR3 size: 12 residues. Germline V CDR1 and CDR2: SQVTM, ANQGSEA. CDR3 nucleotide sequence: TGCAGCGTTAGGGACTTCCGGGAGACCCAGTACTTC. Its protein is CSVRDFRETQYF. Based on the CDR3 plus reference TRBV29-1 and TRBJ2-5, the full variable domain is SAVISQKPSRDICQRGTSLTIQCQVDSQVTMMFWYRQQPGQSLTLIATANQGSEATYESGFVIDKFPISRPNLTFSTLTVSNMSPEDSSIYLCSVRDFRETQYFGPGTRLLVL.

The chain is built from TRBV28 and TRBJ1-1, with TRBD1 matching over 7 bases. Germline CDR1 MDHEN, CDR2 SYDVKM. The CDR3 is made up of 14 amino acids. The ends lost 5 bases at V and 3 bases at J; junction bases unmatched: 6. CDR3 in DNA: TGTGCCAGCAGTCCTCAAACAGGGGACACTGAAGCTTTCTTT. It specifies CASSPQTGDTEAFF.

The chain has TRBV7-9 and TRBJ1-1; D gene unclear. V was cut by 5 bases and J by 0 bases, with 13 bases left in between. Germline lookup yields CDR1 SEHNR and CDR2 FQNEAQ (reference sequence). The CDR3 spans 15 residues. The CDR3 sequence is CASSDNRHMNTEAFF. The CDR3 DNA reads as TGTGCCAGCAGCGACAACAGACATATGAACACTGAAGCTTTCTTT.

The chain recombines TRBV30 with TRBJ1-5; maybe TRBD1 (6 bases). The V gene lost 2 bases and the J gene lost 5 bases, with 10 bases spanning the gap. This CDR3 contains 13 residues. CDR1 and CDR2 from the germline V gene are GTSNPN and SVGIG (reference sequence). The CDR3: CAWSQGSDQPQHF. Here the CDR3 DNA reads TGTGCCTGGAGTCAGGGGTCAGATCAGCCCCAGCATTTT.